This TCR beta chain was identified during a study of cytomegalovirus exposure and HLA in healthy donors (TCRdb year 2017). Turning to the overall study: In an earlier analysis of some 610 of the donors, roughly 300 Gb of sequence data and 100 million or so unique TCR beta sequences from about 180 million T cells were reported. Rather than drawing on any new phenotypic data, the later analysis identified candidate immune exposures from TCR beta sequences and the way those sequences occurred across donors. On average, around 200,000 unique TCR beta nucleotide sequences were sequenced per donor among about 400 genotyped donors of the cohort, with roughly 18% of those sequences being non-productive. To decide whether each TCR beta V gene segment behaved as functional or pseudogenic, an earlier analysis of approximately 590 of the donors relied on high-throughput TCR beta sequencing. Genome-wide SNP genotypes for about 55% of the roughly 670 donors were used in a later genetic analysis, which treated that subset as a discovery cohort. All discovery cohort repertoires had been generated on a single sequencing platform. Donor age, sex, ethnicity and CMV serostatus were compiled together with the repertoire data. An early release covering roughly 640 HLA-typed donors comprised roughly 300 gigabases of sequencing data and around 80 million unique TCR sequences. Using immunosequencing, the study profiled T cell repertoires from about 620 subjects and related those repertoires to cytomegalovirus serostatus. Of the 398 genotyped donors, over 80% were placed in the genetic ancestry cluster associated with self-reported Caucasian donors. Class I and class II HLA loci were covered by the typing at four-digit resolution. Along with the 666-subject first cohort, a separate validation cohort of over a hundred different subjects was used. In a later analysis, previously published TCR beta repertoires from 670 or so donors were re-analyzed and high-resolution HLA genotyping was added so that TCR occurrence patterns could be studied. A few DR-DQ haplotypes were treated as single units for association and clustering because of strong linkage in the cohort. The number of typed donors differed by locus: 629-630 for A, B, C, DRB1 and DQB1; roughly 510 for DQA1; some 590 for DPA1; and about 450 for DPB1. To predict cytomegalovirus infection status, the study combined high-throughput TCR immunosequencing, statistical association of individual TCRs with disease status, and machine learning. The aim of the study was to test whether cataloging public T cell receptors could identify signatures of past pathogen exposure. What the work shows at the level of the full study, not this receptor alone: Because HLA typing was unavailable for some donors at each locus, only the typed subset was used in association tests. Compared with the roughly 700-donor mean, donors in an Asian-associated ancestry cluster had fewer N-insertions in productive TCRs, according to a later genetic analysis. Immune exposure information for the cohort was limited to CMV serostatus. Because the 87-base-pair reads could not distinguish some IMGT-functional V segments, including TRBV6-2 and TRBV6-3, those segments were excluded. In a later analysis, HLA-associated TCR beta chains were found to be more clonally expanded and to have lower generation probabilities than equally common non-associated chains. Correlated functional status among segregating V segments might be attributable to linkage disequilibrium, but an unknown experimental factor could not be ruled out. Most TCR sequences were seen in very few donors, while some public TCRs were found in many individuals. Broadly in line with IMGT annotations, most TCR beta V segments showed up in productive rearrangements about 87% or about 30% of the time in an earlier analysis of 450 to 600 of the donors. In a later analysis, TCR association rates were found to vary across HLA loci, with the most associated TCRs seen for DRB1 alleles and the fewest for HLA-C alleles. Roughly uniform sequencing depth across donors was assumed in presence/absence analyses, although this assumption may not hold. Because counts were too low, some 17 rarely observed V segments, including chromosome 9 orphons, were left out of the earlier analysis of approximately 500 of the donors. A later analysis reported that several top co-occurrence clusters appeared linked to parvovirus B19, influenza, CMV and Epstein-Barr virus. The classifier was reported to diagnose cytomegalovirus status with high specificity and sensitivity in both the original and validation cohorts. At a false discovery rate of 0.05, a later analysis linked about 16,000 TCR beta sequences to specific HLA alleles. A cluster of highly shared sequence variants was judged likely to represent a technical artifact of the sequencing pipeline. V-gene and J-gene trimming of TCR beta chains was associated with a missense DCLRE1C variant in a later genetic analysis, and the association was replicated in an independent cohort. In this cohort, only TCR beta chains were sequenced, and detectable features were limited by the absence of alpha or paired-chain data. A further reported finding was that TCR beta sequences accurately predicted the HLA-A and HLA-B alleles for most subjects in the first cohort. According to a later analysis, most CMV-associated TCR beta chains appeared to be HLA-restricted, and the HLA associations seemed to be driven largely by CMV exposure. The study listed 164 TCR beta chains as associated with cytomegalovirus. In vitro tests confirmed that a few of the cytomegalovirus-associated TCR beta chains recognize cytomegalovirus antigens. The authors suggested that the approach could potentially be generalized to other disease states and immunological phenotypes. Strong co-occurrence of HLA alleles, especially DR and DQ, made assigning TCR associations to individual alleles difficult.

The cohort consisted of 600 to 700 healthy bone marrow donors. All cohort members were sampled while nominally healthy, although unrecorded immune exposures were likely present. The donor tested CMV seronegative and was one of the 352 seronegative cohort members. Each donor provided a peripheral blood sample, and peripheral blood mononuclear cells were used for TCR beta sequencing. The Qiagen DNeasy Blood Extraction Kit was used to extract genomic DNA from the blood cell samples. At the junction V is shortened by 4 bases and J by 5 bases; bases outside the gene matches: 8. The CDR3 has 14 amino acids, counting the end cysteine and phenylalanine. The sequence is cut down to CDR3 DNA, 42 bases in frame from base 1. CDR1 and CDR2 were assigned from the germline V gene (reference sequence) as SGHNT and YYREEE. Library preparation was by the immunoSEQ multiplex PCR assay. A mixture of 60 forward primers for TCR Vbeta segments and 13 reverse primers for TCR Jbeta segments was used in the multiplex PCR. The CDR3 region of rearranged TCR beta genes was amplified from genomic DNA with a multiplex PCR assay. The Illumina HiSeq System was used to sequence the amplified TCR beta libraries as 87-base-pair reads. Per the original workflow: A later analysis tallied 80 million to 95 million unique TCR beta chains across the roughly 610 repertoires, and roughly 11 million of those chains were shared by two or more donors. To remove PCR and sequencing errors, raw reads were error-corrected and collapsed into unique sequences using a nearest-neighbor algorithm that merged closely related sequences. CDR3 sequences were aligned to IMGT reference sequences to assign V, D and J gene segments. For a sequence to be retained, at least a six-nucleotide match to both a V gene segment and a J gene segment was required. A rearrangement was called productive if the CDR3 had no stop codons and remained in frame with V and J, and every other rearrangement was called non-productive. Following IMGT convention, CDR3 was defined as the stretch from the second conserved V-encoded cysteine up to the conserved J-encoded phenylalanine. Sequences without an unambiguous match to a single V gene segment were excluded from the earlier analysis of about 630 of the donors. An earlier analysis of fewer than 650 of the donors classified V segments as functional when productive rearrangements were above 56.7% and as segregating when the standard deviation between donors was above 5%. To diagnose cytomegalovirus status from the catalog of TCR beta chain sequences, a statistical classification framework was built. In a later analysis, TCR nucleotide sequences were compared against IMGT/GENE-DB human TR gene sequences so that V and J genes could be assigned. The TCRdist pipeline was used in a later analysis to assign CDR3 sequences and most-parsimonious VDJ recombination scenarios. A later analysis defined each TCR beta chain by its CDR3 amino acid sequence plus V-gene family, and excluded reads lacking a unique V-gene family. As a way to deal with suspected cross-contamination and a sequencing artifact, a later analysis dropped over 550 nucleotide sequences that were highly shared and had low generation probability. For each public chain, a later analysis derived a clonal expansion index from normalized ranks of inferred template counts within each repertoire. In a later analysis, generation probabilities were computed with a VDJ recombination model fitted to out-of-frame rearrangements, and the resulting probabilities were checked against IGoR. In a later analysis, TCR-TCR, TCR-HLA and TCR-CMV co-occurrence was scored with hypergeometric tests, and a repertoire-size bias correction was applied to TCR pairs. A later analysis estimated false discovery rates by permuting HLA or CMV assignments 20 times. A later analysis grouped co-occurring TCRs with DBSCAN, adding TCRdist sequence similarity when clustering within HLA-allele-positive subsets. Repertoires with fewer than 30,000 or more than 120,000 public chains, plus five repertoires with anomalous nucleotide sharing, were excluded from co-occurrence clustering. The table comes from immuneACCESS by way of TCRdb, which keeps in-frame sequences with V and J called. Part of the clones is missing from these tables; in studies checked, under half for an unresolved V gene and the rest for unknown reasons. Clone size and the V and J calls come from that table; the DNA yielded D and trimming. The sample table holds tens of thousands of clones, of which about 81% were seen once. The ten largest clones represent 2.1% of the sample.

Comments on this clone: Its antigen is currently not known. The sample holds no much larger clone one base away, and base qualities are not on file.

The sample consisted of PBMCs. The TCR originated in a man aged 18 to 29 in good health and CMV-seronegative. The V and J segments used are TRBV5-4 and TRBJ2-5; 7 bases in the middle match TRBD1. The base sequence is TGTGCCAGCAGCGGAACAGGGGATGGGGAGACCCAGTACTTC. Its product reads: CASSGTGDGETQYF.